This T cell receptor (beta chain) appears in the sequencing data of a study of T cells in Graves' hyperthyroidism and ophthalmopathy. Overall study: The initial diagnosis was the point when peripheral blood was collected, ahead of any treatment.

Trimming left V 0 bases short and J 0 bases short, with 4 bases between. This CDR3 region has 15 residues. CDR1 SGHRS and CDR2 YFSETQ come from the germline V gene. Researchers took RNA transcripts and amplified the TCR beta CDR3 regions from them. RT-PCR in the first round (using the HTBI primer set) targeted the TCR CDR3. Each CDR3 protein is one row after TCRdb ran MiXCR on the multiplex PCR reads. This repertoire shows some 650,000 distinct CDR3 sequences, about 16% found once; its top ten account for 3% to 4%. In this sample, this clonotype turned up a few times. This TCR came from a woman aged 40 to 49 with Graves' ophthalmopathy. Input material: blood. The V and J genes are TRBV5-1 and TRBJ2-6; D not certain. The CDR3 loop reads CASSLANSGANVLTF. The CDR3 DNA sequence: TGCGCCAGCAGCTTGGCTAACTCTGGGGCCAACGTCCTGACTTTC.